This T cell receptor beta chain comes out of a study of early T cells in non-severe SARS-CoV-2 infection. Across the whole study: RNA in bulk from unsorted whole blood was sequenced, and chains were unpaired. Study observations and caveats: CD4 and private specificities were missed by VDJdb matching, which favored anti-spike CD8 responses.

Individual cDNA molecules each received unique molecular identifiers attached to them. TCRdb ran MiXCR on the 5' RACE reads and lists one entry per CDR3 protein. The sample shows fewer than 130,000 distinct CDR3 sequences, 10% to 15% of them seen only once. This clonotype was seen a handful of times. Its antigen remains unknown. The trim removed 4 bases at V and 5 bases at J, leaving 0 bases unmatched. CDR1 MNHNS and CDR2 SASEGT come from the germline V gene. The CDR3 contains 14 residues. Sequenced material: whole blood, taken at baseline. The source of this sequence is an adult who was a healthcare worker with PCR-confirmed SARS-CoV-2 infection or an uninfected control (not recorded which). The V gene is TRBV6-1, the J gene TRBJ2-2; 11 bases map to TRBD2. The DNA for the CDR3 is TGTGCCAGCAGTGGACTAGCGGGAACCGGGGAGCTGTTTTTT. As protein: CASSGLAGTGELFF.